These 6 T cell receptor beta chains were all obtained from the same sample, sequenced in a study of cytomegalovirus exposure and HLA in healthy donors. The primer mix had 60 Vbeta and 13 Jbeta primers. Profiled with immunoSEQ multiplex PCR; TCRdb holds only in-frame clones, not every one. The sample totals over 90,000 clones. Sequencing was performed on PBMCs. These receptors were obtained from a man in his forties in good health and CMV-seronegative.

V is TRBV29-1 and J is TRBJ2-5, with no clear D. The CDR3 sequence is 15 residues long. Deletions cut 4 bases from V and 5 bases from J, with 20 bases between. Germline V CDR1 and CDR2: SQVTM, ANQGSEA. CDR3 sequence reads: CSVVPEVALWETQYF. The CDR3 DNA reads TGCAGCGTTGTTCCAGAGGTCGCCCTGTGGGAGACCCAGTACTTC.

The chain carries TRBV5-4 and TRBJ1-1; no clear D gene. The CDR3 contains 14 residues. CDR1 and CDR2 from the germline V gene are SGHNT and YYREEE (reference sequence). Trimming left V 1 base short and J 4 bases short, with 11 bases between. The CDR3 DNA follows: TGTGCCAGCAGCTTGAAGACTCTTGGCACTGAAGCTTTCTTT. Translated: CASSLKTLGTEAFF.

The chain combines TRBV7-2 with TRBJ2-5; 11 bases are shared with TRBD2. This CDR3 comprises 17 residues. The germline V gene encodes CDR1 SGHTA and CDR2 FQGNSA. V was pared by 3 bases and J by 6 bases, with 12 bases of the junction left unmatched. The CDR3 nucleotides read TGTGCCAGCAGCTTGGATAGCGGGAGGGTCTTTTCAAAGACCCAGTACTTC. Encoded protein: CASSLDSGRVFSKTQYF.

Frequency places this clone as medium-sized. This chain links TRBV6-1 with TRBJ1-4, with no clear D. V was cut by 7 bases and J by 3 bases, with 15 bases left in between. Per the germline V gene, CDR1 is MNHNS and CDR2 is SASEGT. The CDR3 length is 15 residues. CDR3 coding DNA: TGTGCCAGCATTAGGAGGGAACGGTCTAATGAAAAACTGTTTTTT. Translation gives CASIRRERSNEKLFF.

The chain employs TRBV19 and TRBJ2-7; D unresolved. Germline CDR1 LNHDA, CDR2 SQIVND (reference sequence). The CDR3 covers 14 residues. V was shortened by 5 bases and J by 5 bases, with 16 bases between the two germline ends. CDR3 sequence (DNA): TGTGCCAGTAGTCCCACCGGGTCCCCCAACGAGCAGTACTTC. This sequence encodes CASSPTGSPNEQYF.

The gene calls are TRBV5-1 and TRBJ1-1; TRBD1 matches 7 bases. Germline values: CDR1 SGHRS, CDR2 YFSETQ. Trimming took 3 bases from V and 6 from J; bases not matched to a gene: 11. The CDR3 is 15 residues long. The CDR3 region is CASSWGAQGVAEAFF. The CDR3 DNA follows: TGCGCCAGCAGCTGGGGCGCGCAGGGGGTTGCTGAAGCTTTCTTT.